Shown below are 3 T cell receptor beta chains from a single sample sequenced in a study of CD8+ T cells in alopecia areata. RNA was isolated and reverse transcribed to cDNA, the sequencing template. Some clones are missing from TCRdb's copy, which holds only in-frame ones; the method was immunoSEQ multiplex PCR. The sample lists approximately 210,000 clones, roughly 40% occurring once. The treatment: oral pan-JAK inhibitor, 5-10 mg twice daily. The specimen comprised CD4+ T cells sorted from blood, sampled at approximately week 39, from a patient treated with tofacitinib. All receptors come from a human donor with alopecia areata.

The chain couples TRBV2 to TRBJ2-7; TRBD1 aligns across 7 bases. CDR1 and CDR2 from the germline V gene are SNHLY and FYNNEI. The CDR3 sequence is 14 residues long. Germline trimming cut 4 bases from V and 4 bases from J; bases unmatched to any gene: 7. DNA of the CDR3: TGTGCCAGCAGTGGGAGGACAGGAGGTTACGAGCAGTACTTC. Its translation is CASSGRTGGYEQYF.

This sequence joins TRBV5-1 and TRBJ1-1, with 7 nucleotides matching TRBD1. Germline CDR1 reads SGHRS; CDR2 reads YFSETQ. The V segment lost 6 bases and the J segment 4 bases; nucleotides outside the gene matches: 6. This CDR3 has 13 amino acids. CDR3 coding DNA: TGCGCCAGCAAGACCCCAGGGGGCACTGAAGCTTTCTTT. This gives the protein CASKTPGGTEAFF.

This clone was found a few times. The same CDR3 is also encoded by other DNA sequences in this sample. The chain links TRBV18 to TRBJ2-7; D is uncertain. The germline V and J ends were trimmed by 6 bases and 4 bases, with 13 bases remaining between them. The CDR3 is 13 residues long. Germline V gene sequence: CDR1 KGHSH, CDR2 LQKENI. CDR3 DNA: TGTGCCAGCTCCCCTCGGGCCCCATACGAGCAGTACTTC. Residues: CASSPRAPYEQYF.